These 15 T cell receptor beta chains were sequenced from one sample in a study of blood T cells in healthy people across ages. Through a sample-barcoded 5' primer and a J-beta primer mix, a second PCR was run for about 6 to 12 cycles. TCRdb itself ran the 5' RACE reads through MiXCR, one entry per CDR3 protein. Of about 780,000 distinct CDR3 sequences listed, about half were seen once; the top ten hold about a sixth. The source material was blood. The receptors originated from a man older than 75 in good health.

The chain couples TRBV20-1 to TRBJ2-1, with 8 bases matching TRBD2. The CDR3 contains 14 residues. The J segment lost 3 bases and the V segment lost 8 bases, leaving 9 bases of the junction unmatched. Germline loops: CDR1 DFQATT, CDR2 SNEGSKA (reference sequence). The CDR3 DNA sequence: TGCAGTACAAACGGGGGGGCCGGCTACAATGAGCAGTTCTTC. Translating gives CSTNGGAGYNEQFF.

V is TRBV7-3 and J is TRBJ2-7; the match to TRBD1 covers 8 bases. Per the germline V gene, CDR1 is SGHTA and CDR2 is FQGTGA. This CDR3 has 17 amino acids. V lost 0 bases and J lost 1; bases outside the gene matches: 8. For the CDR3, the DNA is TGTGCCAGCAGCTTAACAGGTGGGCAGGGGGCGTCCTACGAGCAGTACTTC. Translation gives CASSLTGGQGASYEQYF.

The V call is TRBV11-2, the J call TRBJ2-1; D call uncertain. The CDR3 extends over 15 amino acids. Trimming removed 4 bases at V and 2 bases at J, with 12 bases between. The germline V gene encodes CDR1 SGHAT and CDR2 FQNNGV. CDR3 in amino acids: CASSSLLGPYNEQFF. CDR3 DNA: TGTGCCAGCAGCTCCCTCCTAGGCCCCTACAATGAGCAGTTCTTC.

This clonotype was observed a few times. CDR3 in DNA: TGTGCCAGCAGCACGGGTCCTGGACAGGGTCCCAATGAGCAGTTCTTC. It codes for CASSTGPGQGPNEQFF. This chain links TRBV6-2 or TRBV6-3 with TRBJ2-1; 8 positions agree with TRBD1. CDR1 is MNHEY and CDR2 is SVGEGT in the germline V gene. The CDR3 consists of 16 residues. V gave up 6 bases and J gave up 6 bases; unmatched junction bases: 13.

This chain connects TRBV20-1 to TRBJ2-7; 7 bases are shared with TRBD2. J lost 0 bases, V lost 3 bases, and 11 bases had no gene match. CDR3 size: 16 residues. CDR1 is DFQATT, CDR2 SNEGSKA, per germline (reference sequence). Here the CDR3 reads CSARNPRGGSSYEQYF. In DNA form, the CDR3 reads TGCAGTGCTAGGAACCCTCGGGGCGGGAGCTCCTACGAGCAGTACTTC.

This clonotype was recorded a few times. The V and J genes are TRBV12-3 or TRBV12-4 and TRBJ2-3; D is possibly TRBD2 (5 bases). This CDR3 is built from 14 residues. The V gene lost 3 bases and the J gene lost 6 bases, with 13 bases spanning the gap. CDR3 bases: TGTGCCAGCAGTTTTAGGACTGTCGAGGATACGCAGTATTTT. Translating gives CASSFRTVEDTQYF.

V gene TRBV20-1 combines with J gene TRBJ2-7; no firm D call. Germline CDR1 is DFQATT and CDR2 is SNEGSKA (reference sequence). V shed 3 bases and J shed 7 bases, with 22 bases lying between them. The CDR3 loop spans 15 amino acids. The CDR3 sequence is CSARSDDSSYNEQYF. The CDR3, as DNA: TGCAGTGCTAGGAGTGATGATAGCTCCTACAATGAGCAGTACTTC.

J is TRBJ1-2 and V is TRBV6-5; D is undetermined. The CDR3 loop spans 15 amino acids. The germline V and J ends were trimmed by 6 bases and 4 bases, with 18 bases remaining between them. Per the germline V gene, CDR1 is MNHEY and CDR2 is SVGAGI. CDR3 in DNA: TGTGCCAGCAGGCCGACCGGACCTGGAGGCTATGGCTACACCTTC. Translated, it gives CASRPTGPGGYGYTF.

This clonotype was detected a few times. The CDR3 DNA reads as TGTGCCAGCAGCTCCCGGGACGGGAATCAGCCCCAGCATTTT. Encoded protein: CASSSRDGNQPQHF. The chain has TRBV7-9 and TRBJ1-5, with D possibly TRBD1 on 5 matching bases. The germline V gene has CDR1 SEHNR and CDR2 FQNEAQ (reference sequence). Trimming took 4 bases from V and 4 from J, leaving 11 bases between them. The CDR3 is made up of 14 amino acids.

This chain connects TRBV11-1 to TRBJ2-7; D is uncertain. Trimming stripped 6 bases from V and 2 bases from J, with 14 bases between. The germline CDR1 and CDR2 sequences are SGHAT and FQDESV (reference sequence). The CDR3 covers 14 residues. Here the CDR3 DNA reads TGTGCCAGCAGTCATGACGGTGGGGCCTACGAGCAGTACTTC. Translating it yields CASSHDGGAYEQYF.

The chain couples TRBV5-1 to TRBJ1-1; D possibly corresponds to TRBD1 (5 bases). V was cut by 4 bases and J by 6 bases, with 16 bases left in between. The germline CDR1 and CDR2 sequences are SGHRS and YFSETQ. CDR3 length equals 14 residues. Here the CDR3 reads CASSRGGGGAEAFF. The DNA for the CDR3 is TGCGCCAGCAGCCGCGGCGGGGGAGGGGCTGAAGCTTTCTTT.

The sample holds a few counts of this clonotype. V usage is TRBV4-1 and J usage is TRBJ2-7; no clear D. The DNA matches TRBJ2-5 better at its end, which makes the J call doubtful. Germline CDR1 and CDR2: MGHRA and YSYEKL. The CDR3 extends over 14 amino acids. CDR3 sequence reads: CASSQMLGSETQYF. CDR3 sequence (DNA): TGCGCCAGCAGCCAAATGCTCGGTTCCGAGACCCAGTACTTC.

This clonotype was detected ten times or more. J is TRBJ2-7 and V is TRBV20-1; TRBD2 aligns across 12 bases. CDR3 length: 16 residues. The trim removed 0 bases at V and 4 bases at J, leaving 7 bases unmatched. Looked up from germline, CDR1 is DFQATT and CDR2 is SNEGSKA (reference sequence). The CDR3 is CSARDSLAGGPYEQYF. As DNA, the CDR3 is TGCAGTGCTAGAGATTCGCTAGCGGGAGGGCCGTACGAGCAGTACTTC.

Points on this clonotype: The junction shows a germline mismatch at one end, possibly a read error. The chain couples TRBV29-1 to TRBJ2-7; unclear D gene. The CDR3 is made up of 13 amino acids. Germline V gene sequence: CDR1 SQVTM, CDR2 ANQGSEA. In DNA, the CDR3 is TGCGGCGTCACCGACGGAGACTCCTACGAGCAGTACTTC. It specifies CGVTDGDSYEQYF.

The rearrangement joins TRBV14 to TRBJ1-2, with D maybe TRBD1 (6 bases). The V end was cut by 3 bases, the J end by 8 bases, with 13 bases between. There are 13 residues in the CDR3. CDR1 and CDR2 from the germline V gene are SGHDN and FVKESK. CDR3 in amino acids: CASSQQGTRGYTF. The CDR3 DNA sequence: TGTGCCAGCAGCCAGCAGGGGACGAGGGGCTACACCTTC.